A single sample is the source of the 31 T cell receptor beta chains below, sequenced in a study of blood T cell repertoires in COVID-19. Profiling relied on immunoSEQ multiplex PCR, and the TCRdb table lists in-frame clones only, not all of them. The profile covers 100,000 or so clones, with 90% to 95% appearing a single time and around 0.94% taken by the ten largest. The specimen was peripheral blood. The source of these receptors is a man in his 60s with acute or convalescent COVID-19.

CDR3 region: CSVGRSTDTQYF. CDR3 nucleotides: TGCAGCGTTGGCAGGTCCACAGATACGCAGTATTTT. The chain links TRBV29-1 to TRBJ2-3; no definite D call. Germline V gives CDR1 SQVTM, CDR2 ANQGSEA. The CDR3 length is 12 residues. Trimming removed 4 bases at V and 2 bases at J, with 7 bases between.

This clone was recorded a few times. The chain's CDR3 is CASSFSRSSGNTIYF. CDR3 DNA sequence: TGTGCCAGCAGCTTCTCGCGAAGCTCTGGAAACACCATATATTTT. This chain uses TRBV7-6 with TRBJ1-3; D gene uncertain. The V end was cut by 3 bases, the J end by 0 bases, with 9 bases between. The CDR3 is 15 residues long. The V gene's germline CDR1 is SGHVS and CDR2 FNYEAQ.

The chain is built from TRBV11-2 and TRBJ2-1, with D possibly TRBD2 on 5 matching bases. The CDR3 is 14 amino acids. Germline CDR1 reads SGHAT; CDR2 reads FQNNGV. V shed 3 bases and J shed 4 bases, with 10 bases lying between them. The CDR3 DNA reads TGTGCCAGCAGCTTTGGACTTAATTACAATGAGCAGTTCTTC. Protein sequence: CASSFGLNYNEQFF.

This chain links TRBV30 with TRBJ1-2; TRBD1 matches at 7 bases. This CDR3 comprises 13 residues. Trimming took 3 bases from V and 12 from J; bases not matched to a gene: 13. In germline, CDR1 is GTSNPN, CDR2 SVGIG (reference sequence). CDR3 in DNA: TGTGCCTGGAGAAAGACGAACAGGGGTGTGGACACCTTC. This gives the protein CAWRKTNRGVDTF.

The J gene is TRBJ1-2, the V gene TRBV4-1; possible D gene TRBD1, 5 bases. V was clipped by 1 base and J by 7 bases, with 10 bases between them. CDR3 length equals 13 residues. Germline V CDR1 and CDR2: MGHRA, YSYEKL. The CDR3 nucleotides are TGCGCCAGCAGCCAAGCGGGGGGATCTGGCTACACCTTC. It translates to CASSQAGGSGYTF.

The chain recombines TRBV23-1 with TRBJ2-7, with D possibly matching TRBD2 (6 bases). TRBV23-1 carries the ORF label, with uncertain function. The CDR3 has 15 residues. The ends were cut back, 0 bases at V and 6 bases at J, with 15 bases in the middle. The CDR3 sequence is CASSQSPRVEGEQYV. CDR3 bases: TGCGCCAGCAGTCAATCACCCAGGGTGGAGGGCGAGCAGTACGTC.

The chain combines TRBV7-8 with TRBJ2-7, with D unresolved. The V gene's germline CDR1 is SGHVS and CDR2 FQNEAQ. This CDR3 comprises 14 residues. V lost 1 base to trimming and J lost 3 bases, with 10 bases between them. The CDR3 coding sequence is TGTGCCAGCAGCTTAGTAGCCCTGGGCTACGAGCAGTACTTC. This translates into CASSLVALGYEQYF. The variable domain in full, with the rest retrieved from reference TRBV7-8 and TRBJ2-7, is GAGVSQSPRYKVAKRGQDVALRCDPISGHVSLFWYQQALGQGPEFLTYFQNEAQLDKSGLPSDRFFAERPEGSVSTLKIQRTQQEDSAVYLCASSLVALGYEQYFGPGTRLTVT.

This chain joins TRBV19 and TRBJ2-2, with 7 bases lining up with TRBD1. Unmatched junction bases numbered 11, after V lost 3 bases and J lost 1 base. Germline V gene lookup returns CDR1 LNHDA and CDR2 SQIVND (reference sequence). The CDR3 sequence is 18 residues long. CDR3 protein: CASSIRDRDHLNTGELFF. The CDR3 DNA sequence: TGTGCCAGTAGTATTAGGGACAGAGACCATCTGAACACCGGGGAGCTGTTTTTT.

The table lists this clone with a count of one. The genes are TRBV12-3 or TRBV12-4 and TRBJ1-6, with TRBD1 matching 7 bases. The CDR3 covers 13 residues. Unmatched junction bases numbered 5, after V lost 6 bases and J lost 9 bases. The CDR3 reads CASRRQGGSPLHF. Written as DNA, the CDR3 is TGTGCCAGCAGGAGACAGGGTGGTTCACCCCTCCACTTT.

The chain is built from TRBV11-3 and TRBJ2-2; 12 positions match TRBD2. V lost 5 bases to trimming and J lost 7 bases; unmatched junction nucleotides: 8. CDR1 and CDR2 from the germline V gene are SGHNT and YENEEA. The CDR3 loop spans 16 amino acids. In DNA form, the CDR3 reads TGTGCCAGCAGCCCCGGACTAGCGGGAATCGGCGGGGAGCTGTTTTTT. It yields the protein CASSPGLAGIGGELFF.

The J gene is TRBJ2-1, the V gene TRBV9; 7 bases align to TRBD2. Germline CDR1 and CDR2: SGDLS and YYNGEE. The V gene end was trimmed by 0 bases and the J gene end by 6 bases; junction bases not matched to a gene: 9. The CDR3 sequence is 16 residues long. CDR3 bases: TGTGCCAGCAGCGTAGGACCCAGGACGGGAGGCAATGAGCAGTTCTTC. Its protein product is CASSVGPRTGGNEQFF. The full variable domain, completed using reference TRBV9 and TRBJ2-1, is DSGVTQTPKHLITATGQRVTLRCSPRSGDLSVYWYQQSLDQGLQFLIQYYNGEERAKGNILERFSAQQFPDLHSELNLSSLELGDSALYFCASSVGPRTGGNEQFFGPGTRLTVL.

CDR3 DNA: TGTGCCAGCAGCCAAGCAACGGGACTAGTGGTTGGAGAGCAGTTCTTC. It is translated as CASSQATGLVVGEQFF. The rearrangement joins TRBV3-1 (or the pseudogene TRBV3-2) to TRBJ2-1; TRBD2 aligns across 8 bases. V lost 1 base, J lost 10 bases, and 12 bases stayed unmatched. CDR1 and CDR2 from the germline V gene are LGHDT and YNNKEL (reference sequence). This CDR3 contains 16 residues.

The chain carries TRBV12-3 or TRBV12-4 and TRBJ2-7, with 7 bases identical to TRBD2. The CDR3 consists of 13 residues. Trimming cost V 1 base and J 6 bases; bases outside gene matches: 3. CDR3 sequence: CASSLVGGGEQYF. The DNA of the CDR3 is TGTGCCAGCAGTTTAGTCGGCGGGGGCGAGCAGTACTTC.

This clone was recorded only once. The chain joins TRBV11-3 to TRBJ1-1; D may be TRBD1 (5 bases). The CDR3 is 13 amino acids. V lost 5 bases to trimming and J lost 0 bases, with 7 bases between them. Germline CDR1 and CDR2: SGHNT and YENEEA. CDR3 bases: TGTGCCAGCAGCCGACAGATGAACACTGAAGCTTTCTTT. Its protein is CASSRQMNTEAFF.

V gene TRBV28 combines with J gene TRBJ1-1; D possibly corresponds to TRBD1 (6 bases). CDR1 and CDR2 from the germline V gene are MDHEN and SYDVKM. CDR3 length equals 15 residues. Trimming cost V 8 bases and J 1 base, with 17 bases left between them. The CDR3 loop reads CASGKTGRTNTEAFF. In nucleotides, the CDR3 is TGTGCCAGCGGGAAGACAGGCCGAACGAACACTGAAGCTTTCTTT.

CDR3 DNA sequence: TGTGCCTGGAATCCGGCGGCAGAGACCCAGTACTTC. Protein sequence: CAWNPAAETQYF. The chain uses TRBV30 and TRBJ2-5; no reliable D call. This CDR3 has 12 residues. V lost 4 bases, J lost 4 bases, and 10 bases lay in between. Germline-derived CDR1 and CDR2 are GTSNPN and SVGIG (reference sequence). The full variable domain, completed using reference TRBV30 and TRBJ2-5, is SQTIHQWPATLVQPVGSPLSLECTVEGTSNPNLYWYRQAAGRGLQLLFYSVGIGQISSEVPQNLSASRPQDRQFILSSKKLLLSDSGFYLCAWNPAAETQYFGPGTRLLVL.

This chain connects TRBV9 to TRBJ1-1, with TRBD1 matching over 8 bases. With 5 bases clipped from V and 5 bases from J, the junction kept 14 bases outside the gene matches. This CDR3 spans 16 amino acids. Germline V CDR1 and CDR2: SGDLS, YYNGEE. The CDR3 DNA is TGTGCCAGCAGTCCGACCTGGGACAGGTCAGGTACTGAAGCTTTCTTT. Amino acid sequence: CASSPTWDRSGTEAFF.

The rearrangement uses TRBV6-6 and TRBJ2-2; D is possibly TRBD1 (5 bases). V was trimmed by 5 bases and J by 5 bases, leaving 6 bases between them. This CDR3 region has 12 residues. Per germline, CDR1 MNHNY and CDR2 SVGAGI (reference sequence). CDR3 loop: CASSDSTGELFF. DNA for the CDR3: TGTGCCAGCAGTGACAGTACCGGGGAGCTGTTTTTT.

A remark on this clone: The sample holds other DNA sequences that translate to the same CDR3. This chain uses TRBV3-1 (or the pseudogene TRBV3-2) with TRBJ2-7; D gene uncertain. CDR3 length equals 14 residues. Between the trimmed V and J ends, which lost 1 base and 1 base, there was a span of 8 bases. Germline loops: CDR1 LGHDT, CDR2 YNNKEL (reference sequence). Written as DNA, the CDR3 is TGTGCCAGCAGCCAAGTGACAAATTCCTACGAGCAGTACTTC. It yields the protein CASSQVTNSYEQYF.

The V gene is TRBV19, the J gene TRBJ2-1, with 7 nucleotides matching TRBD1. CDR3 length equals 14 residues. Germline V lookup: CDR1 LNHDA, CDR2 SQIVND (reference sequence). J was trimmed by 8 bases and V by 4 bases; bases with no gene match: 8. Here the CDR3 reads CASSTRTGRDEQFF. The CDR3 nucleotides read TGTGCCAGTAGTACCCGGACAGGTCGGGATGAGCAGTTCTTC.

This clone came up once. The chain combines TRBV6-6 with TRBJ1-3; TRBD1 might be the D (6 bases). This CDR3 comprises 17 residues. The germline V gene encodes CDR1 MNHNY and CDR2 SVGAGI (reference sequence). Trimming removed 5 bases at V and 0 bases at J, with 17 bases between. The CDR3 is CASSPTGPSASGNTIYF. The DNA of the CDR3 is TGTGCCAGCAGTCCAACAGGGCCCTCAGCCTCTGGAAACACCATATATTTT.

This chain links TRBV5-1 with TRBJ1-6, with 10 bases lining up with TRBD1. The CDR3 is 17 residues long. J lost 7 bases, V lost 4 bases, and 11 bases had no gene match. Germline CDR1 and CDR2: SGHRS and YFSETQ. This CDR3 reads CASSPVGQGIRNSPLHF. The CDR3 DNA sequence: TGCGCCAGCAGCCCCGTGGGACAGGGGATTCGGAATTCACCCCTCCACTTT. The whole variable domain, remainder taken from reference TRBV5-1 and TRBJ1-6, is KAGVTQTPRYLIKTRGQQVTLSCSPISGHRSVSWYQQTPGQGLQFLFEYFSETQRNKGNFPGRFSGRQFSNSRSEMNVSTLELGDSALYLCASSPVGQGIRNSPLHFGNGTRLTVT.

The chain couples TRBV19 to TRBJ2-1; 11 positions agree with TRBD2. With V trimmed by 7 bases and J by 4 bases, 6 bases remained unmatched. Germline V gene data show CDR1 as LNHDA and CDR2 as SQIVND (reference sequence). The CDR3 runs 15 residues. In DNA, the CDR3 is TGTGCCAGTACCCCCGGGACTAGCGGATACAATGAGCAGTTCTTC. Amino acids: CASTPGTSGYNEQFF.

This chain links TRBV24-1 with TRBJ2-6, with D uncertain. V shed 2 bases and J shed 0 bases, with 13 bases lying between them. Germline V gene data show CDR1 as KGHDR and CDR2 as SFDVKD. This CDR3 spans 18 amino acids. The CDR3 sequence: CATSDYPGKVSGANVLTF. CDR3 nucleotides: TGTGCCACCAGTGATTACCCGGGTAAAGTCTCTGGGGCCAACGTCCTGACTTTC.

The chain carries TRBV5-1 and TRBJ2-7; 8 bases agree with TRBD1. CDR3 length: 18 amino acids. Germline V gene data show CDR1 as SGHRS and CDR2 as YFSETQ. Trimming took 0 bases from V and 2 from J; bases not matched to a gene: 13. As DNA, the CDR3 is TGCGCCAGCAGCTTGGTCAGGGGGCCCTCCCCGCTACCCTACGAGCAGTACGTC. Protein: CASSLVRGPSPLPYEQYV.

The CDR3 sequence: CASSPLPGTGGNTGELFF. CDR3 coding DNA: TGTGCCAGCTCCCCCCTGCCCGGGACAGGGGGTAACACCGGGGAGCTGTTTTTT. J is TRBJ2-2 and V is TRBV18, with 11 nucleotides matching TRBD1. The V segment lost 6 bases and the J segment 2 bases; nucleotides outside the gene matches: 11. The CDR3 consists of 18 residues. The germline V gene encodes CDR1 KGHSH and CDR2 LQKENI.

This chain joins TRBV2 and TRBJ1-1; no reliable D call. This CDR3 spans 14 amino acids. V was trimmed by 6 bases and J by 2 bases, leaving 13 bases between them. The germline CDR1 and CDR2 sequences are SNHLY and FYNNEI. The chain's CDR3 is CASRFGRSNTEAFF. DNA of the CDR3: TGTGCCAGCAGGTTCGGCAGGTCAAACACTGAAGCTTTCTTT.

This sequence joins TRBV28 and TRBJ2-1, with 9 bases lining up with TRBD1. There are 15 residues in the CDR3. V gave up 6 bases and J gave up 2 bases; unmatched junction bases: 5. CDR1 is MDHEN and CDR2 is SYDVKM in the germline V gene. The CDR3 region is CASRKDRGTYNEQFF. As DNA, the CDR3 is TGTGCCAGCAGGAAGGACAGGGGAACCTACAATGAGCAGTTCTTC.

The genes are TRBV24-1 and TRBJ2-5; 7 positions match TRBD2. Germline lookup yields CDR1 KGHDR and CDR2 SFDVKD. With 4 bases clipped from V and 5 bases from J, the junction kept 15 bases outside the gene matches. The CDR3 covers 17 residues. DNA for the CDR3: TGTGCCACCAGTGACCACCGGACGGCGGGGGTAGGGGAGACCCAGTACTTC. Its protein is CATSDHRTAGVGETQYF.

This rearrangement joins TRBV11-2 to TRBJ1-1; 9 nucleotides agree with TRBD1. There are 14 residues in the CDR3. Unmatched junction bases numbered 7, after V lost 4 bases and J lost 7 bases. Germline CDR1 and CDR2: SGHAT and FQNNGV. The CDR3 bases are TGTGCCAGCAGCTACACAGGGGGCGAGGTTGAAGCTTTCTTT. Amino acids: CASSYTGGEVEAFF. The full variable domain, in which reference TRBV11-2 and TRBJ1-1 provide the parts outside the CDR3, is EAGVAQSPRYKIIEKRQSVAFWCNPISGHATLYWYQQILGQGPKLLIQFQNNGVVDDSQLPKDRFSAERLKGVDSTLKIQPAKLEDSAVYLCASSYTGGEVEAFFGQGTRLTVV.

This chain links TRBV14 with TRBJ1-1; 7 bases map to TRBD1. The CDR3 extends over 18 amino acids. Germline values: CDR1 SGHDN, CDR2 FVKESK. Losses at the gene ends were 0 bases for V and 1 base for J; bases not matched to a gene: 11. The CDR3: CASSQESPGQTSNTEAFF. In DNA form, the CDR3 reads TGTGCCAGCAGCCAAGAAAGCCCGGGACAGACCTCGAACACTGAAGCTTTCTTT.